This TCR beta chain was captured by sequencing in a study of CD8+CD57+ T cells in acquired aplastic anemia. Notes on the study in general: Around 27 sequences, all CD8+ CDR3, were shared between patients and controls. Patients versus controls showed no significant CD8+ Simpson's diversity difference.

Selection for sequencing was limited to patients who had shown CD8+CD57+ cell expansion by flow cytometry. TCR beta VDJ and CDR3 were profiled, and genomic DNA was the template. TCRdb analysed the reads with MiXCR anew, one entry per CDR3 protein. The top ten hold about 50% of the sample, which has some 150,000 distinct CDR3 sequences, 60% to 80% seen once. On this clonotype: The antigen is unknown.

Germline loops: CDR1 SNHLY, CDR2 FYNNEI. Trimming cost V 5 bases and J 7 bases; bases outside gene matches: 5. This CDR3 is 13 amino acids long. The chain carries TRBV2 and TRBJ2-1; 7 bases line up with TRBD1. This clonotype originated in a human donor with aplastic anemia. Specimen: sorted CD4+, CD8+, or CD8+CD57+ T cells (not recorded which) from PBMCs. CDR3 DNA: TGTGCCAGCAGTCCCGACAGGGTGAATGAGCAGTTCTTC. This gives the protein CASSPDRVNEQFF.